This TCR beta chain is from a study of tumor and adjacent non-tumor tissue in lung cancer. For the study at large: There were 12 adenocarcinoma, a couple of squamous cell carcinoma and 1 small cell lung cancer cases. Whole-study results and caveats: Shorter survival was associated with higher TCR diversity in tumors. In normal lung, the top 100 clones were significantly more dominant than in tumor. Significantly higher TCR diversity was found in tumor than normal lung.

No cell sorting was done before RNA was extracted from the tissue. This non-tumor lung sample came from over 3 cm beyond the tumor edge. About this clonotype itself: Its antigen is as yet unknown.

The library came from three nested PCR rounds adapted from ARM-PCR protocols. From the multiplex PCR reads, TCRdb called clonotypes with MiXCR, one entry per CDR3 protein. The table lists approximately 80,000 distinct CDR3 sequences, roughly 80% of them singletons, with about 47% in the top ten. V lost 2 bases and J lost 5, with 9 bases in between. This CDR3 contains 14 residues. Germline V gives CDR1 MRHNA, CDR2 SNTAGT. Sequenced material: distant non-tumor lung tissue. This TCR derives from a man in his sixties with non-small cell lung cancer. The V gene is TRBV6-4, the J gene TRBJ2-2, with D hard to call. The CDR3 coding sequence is TGTGCCAGCAGTGACACTGTAGGGACCGGGGAGCTGTTTTTT. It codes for CASSDTVGTGELFF.